A single sample is the source of the 14 T cell receptor beta chains below, sequenced in a study of shared clonotypes between healthy human individuals (dated by TCRdb to about 2020). CD8 naive samples were CD45RO-negative cells positively selected for CCR7, giving a CD45RA+CCR7+ population that excluded TemRA cells. Library creation used the immunoSEQ multiplex PCR assay. TCRdb provides this immuneACCESS table in a form limited to in-frame rearrangements. Some clones are lacking; in checked studies, under half of them reflect an unresolved V gene, and why the rest are absent is not known. Present in this sample are roughly 2,000,000 clones, just under 95% of which were seen just once. The top ten clonotypes cover 1.5% to 2% of the sample. The sample taken for sequencing was naive CD8+ T cells from PBMCs. In the paper's terms, the cell subset or site label means: CD45RA+CCR7+. The receptors were sampled from a man aged 18 to 35 in good health. Some clones in this sample may be carry-over from other donors' samples.

The chain has TRBV5-1 and TRBJ2-2; 7 positions agree with TRBD2. Trimming at V came to 4 bases and at J to 5 bases, leaving 5 bases not matched to a gene. CDR3 size: 14 residues. CDR1 SGHRS and CDR2 YFSETQ come from the germline V gene. CDR3 protein: CASSREVGTGELFF. CDR3 nucleotide sequence: TGCGCCAGCAGCCGGGAGGTGGGAACCGGGGAGCTGTTTTTT.

On this clone: The sample has other DNA sequences that encode this CDR3 too. This chain uses TRBV15 with TRBJ1-5; D is unresolved. Germline V lookup: CDR1 LNHNV, CDR2 YYDKDF (reference sequence). V was pared by 4 bases and J by 4 bases, with 5 bases between. This CDR3 contains 12 residues. The CDR3: CATSNSNQPQHF. The CDR3 region has the DNA TGTGCCACCAGCAACTCTAATCAGCCCCAGCATTTT.

The chain couples TRBV2 to TRBJ2-7, with TRBD1 as a possible D gene (6 bases). Germline V gene data show CDR1 as SNHLY and CDR2 as FYNNEI. Trimming took 3 bases from V and 5 from J, leaving 17 bases between them. This CDR3 has 15 residues. The CDR3 coding sequence is TGTGCCAGCAGTGAGATTTCAGTGGGGGCGGACGAGCAGTACTTC. Protein product: CASSEISVGADEQYF.

The chain uses TRBV19 and TRBJ2-7; 8 bases align to TRBD1. J lost 6 bases, V lost 4 bases, and 8 bases had no gene match. From germline, CDR1 is LNHDA and CDR2 SQIVND (reference sequence). CDR3 size: 14 residues. CDR3 sequence: CASSTRTGSAEQYF. The CDR3, as DNA: TGTGCCAGTAGTACCCGGACAGGGTCCGCCGAGCAGTACTTC.

Here the CDR3 DNA reads TGTGCCAGCTCAGCCGGACGGGAAGAGACCCAGTACTTC. Residues: CASSAGREETQYF. The chain combines TRBV18 with TRBJ2-5; D is unresolved. Trimming took 5 bases from V and 3 from J, leaving 10 bases between them. CDR3 length: 13 residues. Germline CDR1 reads KGHSH; CDR2 reads LQKENI.

V and J are TRBV7-3 and TRBJ2-1, with TRBD2 identical over 8 bases. The length of the CDR3 is 15 residues. Germline V CDR1 and CDR2: SGHTA, FQGTGA. Losses at the gene ends were 4 bases for V and 2 bases for J; bases not matched to a gene: 4. CDR3 residues: CASSSSAGAYNEQFF. DNA of the CDR3: TGTGCCAGCAGCTCCTCAGCGGGGGCCTACAATGAGCAGTTCTTC.

This chain joins TRBV10-3 and TRBJ1-1, with D possibly being TRBD1 (6 bases). Germline V gene data show CDR1 as ENHRY and CDR2 as SYGVKD. Between the trimmed V and J ends, which lost 8 bases and 0 bases, there was a span of 10 bases. The CDR3 covers 13 residues. CDR3 nucleotides: TGTGCCATCGGCGGGACACTGAACACTGAAGCTTTCTTT. Translation: CAIGGTLNTEAFF.

The J gene is TRBJ2-7, the V gene TRBV7-2; D gene unclear. The CDR3 covers 11 residues. CDR1 and CDR2 (germline): SGHTA, FQGNSA. Trimming removed 5 bases from V and 2 bases from J, with 4 bases in between. The CDR3, as DNA: TGTGCCAGCAGCGCCGCCTACGAGCAGTACTTC. Translated: CASSAAYEQYF.

This clone was seen a few times. The chain joins TRBV7-9 to TRBJ1-5; D gene uncertain. Trimming cost V 5 bases and J 1 base, with 9 bases left between them. CDR1 is SEHNR, CDR2 FQNEAQ, per germline (reference sequence). CDR3 size: 14 residues. In nucleotides, the CDR3 is TGTGCCAGCAGCCCACTAGCGAGCAATCAGCCCCAGCATTTT. Translated: CASSPLASNQPQHF.

The CDR3 sequence is CASNAAASGANVLTF. In DNA form, the CDR3 reads TGTGCCAGCAACGCGGCGGCCTCTGGGGCCAACGTCCTGACTTTC. The chain carries TRBV9 and TRBJ2-6; D remains ambiguous. Trimming stripped 6 bases from V and 0 bases from J, with 10 bases between. The germline CDR1 and CDR2 sequences are SGDLS and YYNGEE. The CDR3 contains 15 residues.

J is TRBJ2-5 and V is TRBV28; 9 nucleotides agree with TRBD2. TRBJ2-7 explains the end of the DNA better; the J call may be wrong. The CDR3 contains 15 residues. The germline V gene encodes CDR1 MDHEN and CDR2 SYDVKM. The CDR3 region is CASSLRRLADYEQYF. CDR3 DNA sequence: TGTGCCAGCAGTTTACGGAGACTAGCGGATTACGAGCAGTACTTC.

The rearrangement uses TRBV25-1 and TRBJ2-1, with a tentative D call TRBD1 (6 bases). Germline CDR1 reads MGHDK; CDR2 reads SYGVNS. The CDR3 runs to 14 residues. The V and J ends lost 6 bases and 8 bases respectively, with 17 bases between them. CDR3 in amino acids: CASRKPEGGYEQFF. Here the CDR3 DNA reads TGTGCCAGCAGGAAGCCCGAAGGGGGTTATGAGCAGTTCTTC.

The chain links TRBV4-3 to TRBJ2-1, with 10 bases matching TRBD2. Unmatched junction bases numbered 11, after V lost 0 bases and J lost 9 bases. Germline CDR1 LGHNA, CDR2 YSLEER. This CDR3 contains 17 residues. Here the CDR3 reads CASSQEYLAGVTLEQFF. The CDR3 DNA reads TGCGCCAGCAGCCAAGAGTATCTAGCGGGAGTTACACTTGAGCAGTTCTTC.

This CDR3 reads CASSFWGTRHFNEQFF. DNA of the CDR3: TGTGCCAGCAGTTTTTGGGGGACTAGACATTTCAATGAGCAGTTCTTC. The chain recombines TRBV27 with TRBJ2-1; 8 nucleotides agree with TRBD2. CDR3 size: 16 residues. With 3 bases clipped from V and 6 bases from J, the junction kept 10 bases outside the gene matches. CDR1 is MNHEY and CDR2 is SMNVEV in the germline V gene (reference sequence).